One and the same sample provided the 25 T cell receptor beta chains below, sequenced in a study of T cells after yellow fever vaccination. One entry per CDR3 protein, called by TCRdb with MiXCR from the 5' RACE reads. The sample comprises about 400,000 distinct CDR3 sequences, 6.2% of which are singletons, and roughly 15% rests with the top ten. The sequencing here drew on PBMCs, taken 5 days after the yellow fever booster vaccination. The receptors originated from a man aged 30-40 years who received the YFV17D yellow fever vaccine.

This clonotype was seen many times. V gene TRBV7-8 combines with J gene TRBJ1-2; tentatively, D is TRBD1 (5 bases). Looked up from germline, CDR1 is SGHVS and CDR2 is FQNEAQ. Trimming took 6 bases from V and 3 from J, leaving 11 bases between them. The CDR3 extends over 13 amino acids. Here the CDR3 reads CASSPSGHYGYTF. In DNA, the CDR3 is TGTGCCAGCAGTCCGTCGGGGCACTATGGCTACACCTTC. Together with reference TRBV7-8 and TRBJ1-2, the CDR3 gives the full variable domain: GAGVSQSPRYKVAKRGQDVALRCDPISGHVSLFWYQQALGQGPEFLTYFQNEAQLDKSGLPSDRFFAERPEGSVSTLKIQRTQQEDSAVYLCASSPSGHYGYTFGSGTRLTVV.

V is TRBV5-1 and J is TRBJ2-3; 11 positions agree with TRBD1. Germline V CDR1 and CDR2: SGHRS, YFSETQ. V shed 4 bases, J shed 2 bases, and the junction held 12 bases outside the gene matches. This CDR3 is built from 18 residues. The CDR3 DNA sequence: TGCGCCAGCAGCCGCACTGCCCTAGGACAGGGGGCCACAGATACGCAGTATTTT. Its translation: CASSRTALGQGATDTQYF.

This clonotype has ten or more counts. The chain's CDR3 is CASSLQLAGYNEQFF. CDR3 coding DNA: TGTGCCAGCAGTTTACAACTAGCGGGATACAATGAGCAGTTCTTC. This chain joins TRBV27 and TRBJ2-1; 10 bases are shared with TRBD2. V lost 2 bases, J lost 4 bases, and 2 bases stayed unmatched. This CDR3 is 15 amino acids long. Germline assignment: CDR1 MNHEY and CDR2 SMNVEV (reference sequence).

The J gene is TRBJ1-5, the V gene TRBV6-5, with TRBD1 identical over 10 bases. Germline V gene sequence: CDR1 MNHEY, CDR2 SVGAGI. J lost 7 bases, V lost 2 bases, and 5 bases had no gene match. This CDR3 contains 15 residues. CDR3 amino acids: CASSYGGQGSQPQHF. CDR3 nucleotides: TGTGCCAGCAGTTACGGGGGACAGGGGTCACAGCCCCAGCATTTT.

Comment on this clonotype: The junction differs from germline at one of its ends, possibly a read error. V and J are TRBV20-1 and TRBJ1-3; possibly TRBD1 for D (6 bases). Germline loops: CDR1 DFQATT, CDR2 SNEGSKA (reference sequence). CDR3 length: 16 residues. CDR3 sequence: CCARDSGDFFGNTIYF. The CDR3 bases are TGCTGTGCTAGAGATTCAGGGGATTTTTTTGGAAACACCATATATTTT.

This clonotype was seen at least ten times. The rearrangement joins TRBV29-1 to TRBJ2-7; 7 bases are a match to TRBD1. CDR3 length equals 12 residues. Germline V gives CDR1 SQVTM, CDR2 ANQGSEA. With 5 bases clipped from V and 7 bases from J, the junction kept 8 bases outside the gene matches. For the CDR3, the DNA is TGCAGCGTTTCCGTCGACAGGGAAGAGCAGTACTTC. Translation gives CSVSVDREEQYF.

In its sample, this clonotype was seen a few times. The chain couples TRBV5-1 to TRBJ2-1, with D uncertain. Per germline, CDR1 SGHRS and CDR2 YFSETQ. The CDR3 runs to 14 residues. V lost 0 bases and J 4 bases, leaving 8 bases between the germline ends. This chain's CDR3 is CASSLVSLYNEQFF. In DNA form, the CDR3 reads TGCGCCAGCAGCTTGGTGAGTCTTTACAATGAGCAGTTCTTC.

The chain recombines TRBV7-2 with TRBJ2-7; D is tentatively TRBD1 or TRBD2 (5 bases each). There are 14 residues in the CDR3. Germline CDR1 SGHTA, CDR2 FQGNSA. V was clipped by 7 bases and J by 2 bases, with 15 bases between them. CDR3 loop: CASTSVGTTYEQYF. CDR3 DNA sequence: TGTGCCAGCACCTCGGTGGGGACGACCTACGAGCAGTACTTC. Complete variable domain (other parts from reference TRBV7-2 and TRBJ2-7): GAGVSQSPSNKVTEKGKDVELRCDPISGHTALYWYRQSLGQGLEFLIYFQGNSAPDKSGLPSDRFSAERTGGSVSTLTIQRTQQEDSAVYLCASTSVGTTYEQYFGPGTRLTVT.

The rearrangement links TRBV19 to TRBJ1-5, with D unclear. Trimming pared 0 bases from V and 2 bases from J, leaving 11 bases between. This CDR3 is built from 16 residues. Looked up from germline, CDR1 is LNHDA and CDR2 is SQIVND (reference sequence). CDR3 residues: CASSIEGGFGNQPQHF. DNA for the CDR3: TGTGCCAGTAGTATAGAGGGAGGATTCGGCAATCAGCCCCAGCATTTT.

At least ten counts were recorded for this clonotype. V gene TRBV4-3 combines with J gene TRBJ2-1; 14 bases map to TRBD2. The CDR3 covers 15 residues. The V gene's germline CDR1 is LGHNA and CDR2 YSLEER. V lost 4 bases, J lost 9 bases, and 5 bases stayed unmatched. Written as DNA, the CDR3 is TGCGCCAGCAGCCCGGGACTAGCGGGAGTCAGTGAGCAGTTCTTC. Translated, it gives CASSPGLAGVSEQFF.

The table lists this clonotype with many counts. The chain recombines TRBV18 with TRBJ2-7; 8 bases map to TRBD2. This CDR3 has 18 residues. Germline V gene sequence: CDR1 KGHSH, CDR2 LQKENI. The trim removed 3 bases at V and 2 bases at J, leaving 15 bases unmatched. Written as DNA, the CDR3 is TGTGCCAGCTCACCCCCCACGGCTAGCGGGCTCCCACCCTACGAGCAGTACTTC. Translation: CASSPPTASGLPPYEQYF.

Ten or more counts support this clonotype. The J gene is TRBJ2-3, the V gene TRBV6-5; D is perhaps TRBD2 (6 bases). V was trimmed by 2 bases and J by 0 bases, leaving 6 bases between them. Looked up from germline, CDR1 is MNHEY and CDR2 is SVGAGI. The CDR3 runs 14 residues. As DNA, the CDR3 is TGTGCCAGCAGTTACGGGAGGAGCACAGATACGCAGTATTTT. Translating gives CASSYGRSTDTQYF.

This clonotype was counted a few times. J is TRBJ2-5 and V is TRBV29-1, with a weak D call TRBD2 (5 bases). The V end lost 2 bases, the J end lost 3 bases, and 7 bases lay between the germline ends. The CDR3 loop spans 12 amino acids. Germline V CDR1 and CDR2: SQVTM, ANQGSEA. For the CDR3, the DNA is TGCAGCGTTGAATCCGGGGAAGAGACCCAGTACTTC. Amino acids: CSVESGEETQYF.

The sample holds a few counts of this clonotype. The chain uses TRBV12-3 or TRBV12-4 and TRBJ1-4; perhaps TRBD1 as D (5 bases). The length of the CDR3 is 13 residues. V lost 3 bases, J lost 7 bases, and 9 bases lay in between. The CDR3 DNA reads as TGTGCCAGCAGTTTTACGACAGCTGAAAAACTGTTTTTT. Its translation is CASSFTTAEKLFF.

This clonotype occurred many times. This rearrangement joins TRBV7-9 to TRBJ2-1, with 11 bases lining up with TRBD2. This CDR3 is built from 17 residues. The V gene's germline CDR1 is SEHNR and CDR2 FQNEAQ (reference sequence). J gave up 8 bases and V 5 bases, and 14 bases lay outside the gene matches. CDR3 in DNA: TGTGCCAGCAGCCCCGGGACTCCGCTAGCGGGAGGCTATGAGCAGTTCTTC. Its translation: CASSPGTPLAGGYEQFF.

This clonotype turned up a few times. This chain joins TRBV7-8 and TRBJ1-5; no reliable D call. Germline values: CDR1 SGHVS, CDR2 FQNEAQ. The CDR3 totals 14 residues. The ends were cut back, 0 bases at V and 4 bases at J, with 7 bases in the middle. CDR3 coding DNA: TGTGCCAGCAGCTTAGCCGGACTTAATCAGCCCCAGCATTTT. Protein sequence: CASSLAGLNQPQHF. The full variable domain, rest sourced from reference TRBV7-8 and TRBJ1-5, is GAGVSQSPRYKVAKRGQDVALRCDPISGHVSLFWYQQALGQGPEFLTYFQNEAQLDKSGLPSDRFFAERPEGSVSTLKIQRTQQEDSAVYLCASSLAGLNQPQHFGDGTRLSIL.

J is TRBJ2-3 and V is TRBV18, with D tentatively TRBD1 or TRBD2 (5 bases each). The ends were cut back, 3 bases at V and 4 bases at J, with 14 bases in the middle. CDR1 and CDR2 (germline): KGHSH, LQKENI. CDR3 length: 15 amino acids. CDR3 DNA: TGTGCCAGCTCACCTAATCTCCCGGGGCCAGATACGCAGTATTTT. Residues: CASSPNLPGPDTQYF.

This clonotype came up many times. This rearrangement joins TRBV20-1 to TRBJ2-2; 7 nucleotides line up with TRBD2. The CDR3 contains 16 residues. The J segment lost 2 bases and the V segment lost 3 bases, leaving 9 bases of the junction unmatched. The germline CDR1 and CDR2 sequences are DFQATT and SNEGSKA (reference sequence). This CDR3 is CSARPRASGNTGELFF. The CDR3 bases are TGCAGTGCTAGGCCCCGAGCTAGCGGAAACACCGGGGAGCTGTTTTTT.

The rearrangement links TRBV20-1 to TRBJ2-3; TRBD2 aligns across 9 bases. The CDR3 has 16 amino acids. Germline V gives CDR1 DFQATT, CDR2 SNEGSKA (reference sequence). With V trimmed by 0 bases and J by 5 bases, 9 bases remained unmatched. The CDR3 is CSARDRGRAMIDTQYF. The CDR3 DNA is TGCAGTGCTAGAGATCGCGGGAGGGCGATGATAGATACGCAGTATTTT.

The chain uses TRBV28 and TRBJ2-3, with TRBD2 matching over 11 bases. The CDR3 sequence is 17 residues long. The trim removed 1 base at V and 4 bases at J, leaving 7 bases unmatched. The germline V gene has CDR1 MDHEN and CDR2 SYDVKM. The CDR3, as DNA: TGTGCCAGCAGTTTATCCCTTAGCGGGAGGGCCGCAGATACGCAGTATTTT. Protein sequence: CASSLSLSGRAADTQYF.

The chain couples TRBV4-3 to TRBJ2-2, with D tentatively TRBD2 (6 bases). This CDR3 has 14 residues. The V gene lost 2 bases and the J gene lost 7 bases, with 11 bases spanning the gap. Germline CDR1 and CDR2: LGHNA and YSLEER. CDR3 in DNA: TGCGCCAGCAGCCAAACGGGAGAGCTCGGGGAGCTGTTTTTT. It yields the protein CASSQTGELGELFF.

The chain carries TRBV11-2 and TRBJ2-3; perhaps TRBD2 as D (6 bases). Germline V CDR1 and CDR2: SGHAT, FQNNGV. Trimming left V 1 base short and J 3 bases short, with 14 bases between. This CDR3 is 16 amino acids long. The CDR3 DNA reads as TGTGCCAGCAGCTTAGGGTCGCGGGGATCGACAGATACGCAGTATTTT. Translated, it gives CASSLGSRGSTDTQYF.

This clonotype was detected only a few times. V is TRBV11-2 and J is TRBJ2-7; 7 positions match TRBD2. Germline values: CDR1 SGHAT, CDR2 FQNNGV. CDR3 size: 15 residues. The V gene end was trimmed by 5 bases and the J gene end by 2 bases; junction bases not matched to a gene: 9. The CDR3 region is CASSPASGKPYEQYF. In nucleotides, the CDR3 is TGTGCCAGCAGCCCCGCGAGCGGGAAACCCTACGAGCAGTACTTC.

This clonotype was detected only a few times. The chain links TRBV29-1 to TRBJ1-1; D unresolved. The CDR3 runs 13 residues. Germline assignment: CDR1 SQVTM and CDR2 ANQGSEA. The germline V and J ends were trimmed by 2 bases and 4 bases, with 11 bases remaining between them. The chain's CDR3 is CSVERDWGTEAFF. Here the CDR3 DNA reads TGCAGCGTTGAAAGGGATTGGGGCACTGAAGCTTTCTTT.

V usage is TRBV20-1 and J usage is TRBJ2-1, with TRBD2 matching over 14 bases. Germline CDR1 is DFQATT and CDR2 is SNEGSKA (reference sequence). J was trimmed by 6 bases and V by 3 bases; bases with no gene match: 4. CDR3 length: 15 residues. The CDR3 DNA sequence: TGCAGTGCTAGGCCGACTAGCGGGAGGGTCAATGAGCAGTTCTTC. It codes for CSARPTSGRVNEQFF.